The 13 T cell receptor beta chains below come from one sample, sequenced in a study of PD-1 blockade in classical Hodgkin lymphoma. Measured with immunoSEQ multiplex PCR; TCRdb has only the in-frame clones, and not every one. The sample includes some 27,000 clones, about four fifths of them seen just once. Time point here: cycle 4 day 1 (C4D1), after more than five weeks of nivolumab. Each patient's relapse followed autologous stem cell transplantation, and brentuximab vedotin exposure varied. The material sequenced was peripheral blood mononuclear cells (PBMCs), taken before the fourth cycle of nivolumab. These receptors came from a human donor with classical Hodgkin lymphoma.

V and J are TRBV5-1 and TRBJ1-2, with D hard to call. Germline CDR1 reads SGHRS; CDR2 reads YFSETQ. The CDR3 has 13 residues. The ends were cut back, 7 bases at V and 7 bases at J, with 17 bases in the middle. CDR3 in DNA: TGCGCCAGCTCTCCTGGCCCTTCAGGTGGCTACACCTTC. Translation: CASSPGPSGGYTF.

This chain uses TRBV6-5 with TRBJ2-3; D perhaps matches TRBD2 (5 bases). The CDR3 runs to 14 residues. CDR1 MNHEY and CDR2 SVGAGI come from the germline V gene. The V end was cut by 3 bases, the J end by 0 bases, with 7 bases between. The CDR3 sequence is CASSYSESTDTQYF. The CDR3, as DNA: TGTGCCAGCAGTTATAGCGAAAGCACAGATACGCAGTATTTT.

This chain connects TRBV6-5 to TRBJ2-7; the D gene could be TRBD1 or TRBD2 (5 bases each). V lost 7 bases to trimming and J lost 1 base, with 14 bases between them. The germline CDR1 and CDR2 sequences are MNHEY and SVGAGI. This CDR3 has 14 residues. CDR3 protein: CASNPFGASYEQYF. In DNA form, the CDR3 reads TGTGCCAGCAATCCCTTCGGGGCGTCCTACGAGCAGTACTTC.

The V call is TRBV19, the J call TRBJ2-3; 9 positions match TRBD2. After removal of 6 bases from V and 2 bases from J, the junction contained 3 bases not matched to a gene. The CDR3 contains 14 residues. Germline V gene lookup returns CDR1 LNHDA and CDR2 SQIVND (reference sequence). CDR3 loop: CASRSGRLTDTQYF. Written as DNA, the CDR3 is TGTGCCAGTAGGAGCGGGAGGCTCACAGATACGCAGTATTTT.

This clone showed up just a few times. CDR3 in DNA: TGTGCCAGCAGCCCTTATGGTAGGGGGGGAAACACCATATATTTT. It yields the protein CASSPYGRGGNTIYF. The V call is TRBV6-5, the J call TRBJ1-3; TRBD1 is a possible D gene (6 bases). The CDR3 loop spans 15 amino acids. Germline V lookup: CDR1 MNHEY, CDR2 SVGAGI. Between the trimmed V and J ends, which lost 6 bases and 4 bases, there was a span of 16 bases.

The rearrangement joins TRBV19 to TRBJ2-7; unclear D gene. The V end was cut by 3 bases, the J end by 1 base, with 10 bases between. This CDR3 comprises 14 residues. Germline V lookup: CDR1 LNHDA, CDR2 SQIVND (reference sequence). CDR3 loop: CASSISWDSYEQYF. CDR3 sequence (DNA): TGTGCCAGTAGTATTTCGTGGGATTCCTACGAGCAGTACTTC.

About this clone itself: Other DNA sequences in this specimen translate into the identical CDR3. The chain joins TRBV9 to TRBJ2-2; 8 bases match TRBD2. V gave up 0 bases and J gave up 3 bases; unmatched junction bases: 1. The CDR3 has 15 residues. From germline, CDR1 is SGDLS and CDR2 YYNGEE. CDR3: CASSVAAGDTGELFF. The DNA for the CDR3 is TGTGCCAGCAGCGTAGCAGCGGGAGACACCGGGGAGCTGTTTTTT. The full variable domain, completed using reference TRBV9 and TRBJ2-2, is DSGVTQTPKHLITATGQRVTLRCSPRSGDLSVYWYQQSLDQGLQFLIQYYNGEERAKGNILERFSAQQFPDLHSELNLSSLELGDSALYFCASSVAAGDTGELFFGEGSRLTVL.

CDR3 amino acids: CASSSPRAYWNEQFF. The DNA of the CDR3 is TGTGCCAGCAGCTCCCCCAGGGCATATTGGAATGAGCAGTTCTTC. V and J are TRBV5-5 and TRBJ2-1, with a possible D match to TRBD1 (5 bases). This CDR3 spans 15 amino acids. V lost 3 bases and J 7 bases, leaving 17 bases between the germline ends. Germline V gene data show CDR1 as SGHKS and CDR2 as YYEKEE (reference sequence).

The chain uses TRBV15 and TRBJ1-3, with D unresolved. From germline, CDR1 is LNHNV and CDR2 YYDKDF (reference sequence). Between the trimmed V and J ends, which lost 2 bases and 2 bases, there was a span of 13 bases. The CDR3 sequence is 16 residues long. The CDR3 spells CATSRSQYDAGNTIYF. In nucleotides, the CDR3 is TGTGCCACCAGCAGATCTCAGTACGATGCTGGAAACACCATATATTTT.

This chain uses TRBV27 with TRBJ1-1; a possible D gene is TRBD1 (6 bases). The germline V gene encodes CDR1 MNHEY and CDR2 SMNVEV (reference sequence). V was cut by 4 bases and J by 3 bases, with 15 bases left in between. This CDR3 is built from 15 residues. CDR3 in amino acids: CASSWDGGADTEAFF. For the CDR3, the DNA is TGTGCCAGCAGTTGGGACGGGGGCGCGGACACTGAAGCTTTCTTT.

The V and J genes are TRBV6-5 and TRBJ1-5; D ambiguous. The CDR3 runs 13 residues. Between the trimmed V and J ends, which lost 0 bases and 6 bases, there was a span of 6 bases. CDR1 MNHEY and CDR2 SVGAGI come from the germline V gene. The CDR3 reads CASSYSRGQPQHF. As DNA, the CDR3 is TGTGCCAGCAGTTACTCTCGGGGTCAGCCCCAGCATTTT.

DNA of the CDR3: TGTGCCAGCAGTCGCCCCGCGGGAGGGGGCACCGGGGAGCTGTTTTTT. Translating gives CASSRPAGGGTGELFF. The chain carries TRBV27 and TRBJ2-2; TRBD2 matches at 9 bases. J gave up 4 bases and V 5 bases, and 8 bases lay outside the gene matches. Looked up from germline, CDR1 is MNHEY and CDR2 is SMNVEV (reference sequence). The CDR3 consists of 16 residues.

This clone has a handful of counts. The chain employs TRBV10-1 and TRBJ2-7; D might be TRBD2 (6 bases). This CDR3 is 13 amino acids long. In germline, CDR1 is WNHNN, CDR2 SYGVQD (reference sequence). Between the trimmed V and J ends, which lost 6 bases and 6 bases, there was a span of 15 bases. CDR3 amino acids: CASSASGVGEQYF. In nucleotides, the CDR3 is TGCGCCAGCAGCGCATCGGGGGTGGGCGAGCAGTACTTC.